This TCR beta chain was profiled in a study of blood T cell repertoires in COVID-19. Authors' data handling: Nucleated cell counts were estimated from reference gene primer amplification. TCRdb keeps only in-frame clones here, not all; method: immunoSEQ multiplex PCR. The V and J calls and clone size are taken from that table; D and trimming were inferred from the DNA. The sample carries some 500,000 clones, around nine tenths recorded once. The sequenced material came from PBMCs or T cells enriched from blood (not recorded which). The receptor comes from a woman aged 40 to 50 who had recovered from COVID-19.

The CDR3 nucleotides read TGTGCCAGCAGCGTAGTGGGACAGGGCGTCTCCTACAATGAGCAGTTCTTC. Amino acid sequence: CASSVVGQGVSYNEQFF. The rearrangement links TRBV9 to TRBJ2-1; 9 bases fit TRBD1. Germline V gene lookup returns CDR1 SGDLS and CDR2 YYNGEE. This CDR3 contains 17 residues. J gave up 0 bases and V 0 bases, and 4 bases lay outside the gene matches.